The 18 T cell receptor beta chains presented below share a single source sample, sequenced in a study of blood T cell repertoires in COVID-19. The assay was immunoSEQ multiplex PCR, and TCRdb's table has in-frame clones only and misses some. Seen here are about 280,000 clones, roughly 90% observed once, and the top ten hold roughly 2.2%. Sample: peripheral blood. The source is a man in his forties or fifties with acute or convalescent COVID-19.

The chain couples TRBV5-8 to TRBJ2-7; 10 nucleotides align to TRBD2. Germline V CDR1 and CDR2: SGHTS, YDEGEE. The CDR3 runs 16 residues. The junction had 3 bases not matched to a gene; V was cut back by 0 bases and J by 0 bases. CDR3 sequence: CASSLDTSGASYEQYF. In nucleotides, the CDR3 is TGTGCCAGCAGCTTGGATACTAGCGGGGCCTCCTACGAGCAGTACTTC. The whole variable domain, remainder taken from reference TRBV5-8 and TRBJ2-7, is EAGVTQSPTHLIKTRGQQATLRCSPISGHTSVYWYQQALGLGLQFLLWYDEGEERNRGNFPPRFSGRQFPNYSSELNVNALELEDSALYLCASSLDTSGASYEQYFGPGTRLTVT.

The V call is TRBV19, the J call TRBJ2-7; D perhaps matches TRBD2 (7 bases). Trimming removed 4 bases from V and 6 bases from J, with 16 bases in between. The CDR3 has 14 amino acids. Per germline, CDR1 LNHDA and CDR2 SQIVND (reference sequence). The CDR3 loop is CASSRSRGAGEQYF. CDR3 coding DNA: TGTGCCAGTAGTAGGTCTCGGGGGGCCGGCGAGCAGTACTTC.

The rearrangement links TRBV9 to TRBJ1-2, with a possible D match to TRBD1 (6 bases). Germline V gene data show CDR1 as SGDLS and CDR2 as YYNGEE. This CDR3 region has 12 residues. V was clipped by 3 bases and J by 8 bases, with 11 bases between them. CDR3 DNA: TGTGCCAGCAGCGGGACAGTCGGAGGCTACACCTTC. Its translation: CASSGTVGGYTF.

This clone was counted a single time. The rearrangement uses TRBV5-4 and TRBJ2-7; D perhaps matches TRBD1 (6 bases). The CDR3 length is 14 residues. V lost 0 bases and J lost 5, with 12 bases in between. The germline gives CDR1 SGHNT, CDR2 YYREEE (reference sequence). The CDR3 loop is CASSLVQGVHEQYF. The CDR3 nucleotides are TGTGCCAGCAGCTTGGTACAGGGAGTCCACGAGCAGTACTTC. Combining the CDR3 with reference TRBV5-4 and TRBJ2-7 gives the whole variable domain ETGVTQSPTHLIKTRGQQVTLRCSSQSGHNTVSWYQQALGQGPQFIFQYYREEENGRGNFPPRFSGLQFPNYSSELNVNALELDDSALYLCASSLVQGVHEQYFGPGTRLTVT.

The V and J genes are TRBV12-3 or TRBV12-4 and TRBJ1-4; D remains ambiguous. The ends were cut back, 9 bases at V and 10 bases at J, with 18 bases in the middle. The CDR3 runs 13 residues. CDR3 nucleotide sequence: TGTGCCAGTACTTCCGGGAGTTCGCGAAAACTGTTTTTT. Protein: CASTSGSSRKLFF.

This clone was picked up one time. This chain links TRBV15 with TRBJ1-4, with D tentatively TRBD1 (6 bases). CDR1 LNHNV and CDR2 YYDKDF come from the germline V gene (reference sequence). The CDR3 loop spans 14 amino acids. V was pared by 3 bases and J by 8 bases, with 13 bases between. The CDR3: CATSRDRSDEKLFF. DNA of the CDR3: TGTGCCACCAGCAGGGACAGATCGGACGAAAAACTGTTTTTT. The variable domain in full, completed from reference TRBV15 and TRBJ1-4, reads DAMVIQNPRYQVTQFGKPVTLSCSQTLNHNVMYWYQQKSSQAPKLLFHYYDKDFNNEADTPDNFQSRRPNTSFCFLDIRSPGLGDTAMYLCATSRDRSDEKLFFGSGTQLSVL.

The chain employs TRBV5-4 and TRBJ1-2, with 9 positions matching TRBD1. The length of the CDR3 is 15 residues. Unmatched junction bases numbered 11, after V lost 5 bases and J lost 6 bases. The V gene's germline CDR1 is SGHNT and CDR2 YYREEE (reference sequence). The DNA for the CDR3 is TGTGCCAGCAGTAGAGACAGGGGGTGGAGTGATGGCTACACCTTC. It yields the protein CASSRDRGWSDGYTF.

The rearrangement joins TRBV5-1 to TRBJ2-1; TRBD2 matches 10 bases. From germline, CDR1 is SGHRS and CDR2 YFSETQ. The CDR3 totals 15 residues. V was pared by 0 bases and J by 8 bases, with 5 bases of the junction left unmatched. The CDR3 region is CASSLVSGGIYEQFF. The CDR3 DNA follows: TGCGCCAGCAGCTTGGTTAGCGGGGGGATCTATGAGCAGTTCTTC.

The chain employs TRBV5-4 and TRBJ2-2; weak D call: TRBD1 (6 bases). Per germline, CDR1 SGHNT and CDR2 YYREEE (reference sequence). With 6 bases removed from V and 4 bases from J, the gap between germline ends came to 19 bases. CDR3 length equals 16 residues. The CDR3 DNA reads as TGTGCCAGCACCTCAGCCGGGACAAGGAGCACCGGGGAGCTGTTTTTT. Protein sequence: CASTSAGTRSTGELFF. Based on the CDR3 plus reference TRBV5-4 and TRBJ2-2, the full variable domain is ETGVTQSPTHLIKTRGQQVTLRCSSQSGHNTVSWYQQALGQGPQFIFQYYREEENGRGNFPPRFSGLQFPNYSSELNVNALELDDSALYLCASTSAGTRSTGELFFGEGSRLTVL.

V gene TRBV2 combines with J gene TRBJ2-7, with 7 bases fitting TRBD1. Per germline, CDR1 SNHLY and CDR2 FYNNEI. The CDR3 runs 13 residues. The trim removed 5 bases at V and 7 bases at J, leaving 8 bases unmatched. CDR3 amino acids: CASSRQGREEQYF. The DNA of the CDR3 is TGTGCCAGCAGTCGACAGGGCCGAGAGGAGCAGTACTTC.

V and J are TRBV5-1 and TRBJ2-5; 10 bases align to TRBD1. Germline V gene lookup returns CDR1 SGHRS and CDR2 YFSETQ. V was clipped by 3 bases and J by 2 bases; unmatched bases: 7. This CDR3 has 16 residues. The CDR3 is CASSWGDRGNQETQYF. The CDR3, as DNA: TGCGCCAGCAGCTGGGGGGACAGGGGCAATCAAGAGACCCAGTACTTC.

The rearrangement links TRBV3-1 (or the pseudogene TRBV3-2) to TRBJ1-2, with D possibly matching TRBD1 (5 bases). Trimming took off 1 base at V and 8 bases at J, with 8 bases between the two ends. Germline V CDR1 and CDR2: LGHDT, YNNKEL (reference sequence). The length of the CDR3 is 12 residues. CDR3 loop: CASSQVQGGYTF. CDR3 DNA sequence: TGTGCCAGCAGCCAAGTTCAGGGAGGCTACACCTTC.

This chain connects TRBV30 to TRBJ1-5; D is possibly TRBD1 (5 bases). The CDR3 consists of 17 residues. Trimming took off 0 bases at V and 6 bases at J, with 21 bases between the two ends. Per germline, CDR1 GTSNPN and CDR2 SVGIG (reference sequence). CDR3 sequence reads: CAWSVPPPGLKSQPQHF. CDR3 sequence (DNA): TGTGCCTGGAGTGTACCCCCACCGGGACTAAAAAGTCAGCCCCAGCATTTT.

This sequence joins TRBV15 and TRBJ2-1, with D perhaps TRBD1 (5 bases). The CDR3 covers 13 residues. Per the germline V gene, CDR1 is LNHNV and CDR2 is YYDKDF (reference sequence). V was trimmed by 5 bases and J by 9 bases, leaving 14 bases between them. The CDR3 reads CATSSRPTVEQFF. The CDR3 coding sequence is TGTGCCACCAGCTCCAGACCGACAGTTGAGCAGTTCTTC.

The chain links TRBV7-2 to TRBJ1-1; D perhaps matches TRBD1 (6 bases). There are 14 residues in the CDR3. CDR1 SGHTA and CDR2 FQGNSA come from the germline V gene. The V end lost 1 base, the J end lost 5 bases, and 11 bases lay between the germline ends. CDR3 in DNA: TGTGCCAGCAGCTTAGACAGGGAATCGACTGAAGCTTTCTTT. Its translation: CASSLDRESTEAFF.

The chain has TRBV29-1 and TRBJ1-2, with TRBD1 identical over 7 bases. The germline gives CDR1 SQVTM, CDR2 ANQGSEA. V dropped 4 bases and J dropped 8; count of bases not matched to a gene: 7. The CDR3 is 12 amino acids. In DNA form, the CDR3 reads TGCAGCGTTGCCGGAGGGGGCCGGGGCTACACCTTC. Its translation is CSVAGGGRGYTF.

This clone was seen just once. The genes are TRBV10-3 and TRBJ1-4, with 10 bases aligning to TRBD1. CDR1 is ENHRY, CDR2 SYGVKD, per germline. The junction had 16 bases not matched to a gene; V was cut back by 2 bases and J by 4 bases. The CDR3 totals 20 residues. The CDR3 DNA is TGTGCCATCAGTGAGACTTTTCGGAGACAGGGGGCGCTTGGTAATGAAAAACTGTTTTTT. Translation gives CAISETFRRQGALGNEKLFF.

CDR3 region: CATSPITRYGYTF. CDR3 bases: TGTGCCACCAGCCCCATCACGAGGTATGGCTACACCTTC. This chain connects TRBV15 to TRBJ1-2; D is uncertain. Trimming pared 5 bases from V and 5 bases from J, leaving 12 bases between. This CDR3 contains 13 residues. Germline V gene data show CDR1 as LNHNV and CDR2 as YYDKDF (reference sequence).